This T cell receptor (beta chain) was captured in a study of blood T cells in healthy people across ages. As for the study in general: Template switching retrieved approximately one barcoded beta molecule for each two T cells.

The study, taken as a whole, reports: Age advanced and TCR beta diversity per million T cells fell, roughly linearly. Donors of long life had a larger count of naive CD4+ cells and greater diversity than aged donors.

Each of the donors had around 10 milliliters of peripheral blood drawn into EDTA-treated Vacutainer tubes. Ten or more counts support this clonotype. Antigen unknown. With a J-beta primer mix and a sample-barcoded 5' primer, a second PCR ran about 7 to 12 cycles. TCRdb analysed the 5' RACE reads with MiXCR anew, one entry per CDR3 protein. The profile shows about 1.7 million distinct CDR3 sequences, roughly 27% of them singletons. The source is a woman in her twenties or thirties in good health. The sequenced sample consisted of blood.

CDR3 in amino acids: CSVEGQGAPEQYF. For the CDR3, the DNA is TGCAGCGTTGAAGGACAGGGGGCGCCTGAGCAGTACTTC. The chain couples TRBV29-1 to TRBJ2-7; 10 positions match TRBD1. CDR3 length: 13 residues. V dropped 1 base and J dropped 7; count of bases not matched to a gene: 4. Germline lookup yields CDR1 SQVTM and CDR2 ANQGSEA.